The clone carrying this TCR beta chain was counted between two and nine times. Its antigen remains unknown. TCRdb processed the reads anew with MiXCR; each CDR3 protein has one entry. Of hundreds of thousands of distinct CDR3 sequences in the sample, less than 25% are singletons; the top ten hold 7.5% to 9%. This entry belongs to a study of T cell repertoires in cytomegalovirus infection. Germline CDR1 is SGHRS and CDR2 is YFSETQ. The CDR3 totals 15 residues. Trimming pared 2 bases from V and 3 bases from J, leaving 11 bases between. Study findings and constraints: HLA-C-restricted TCR beta clonotypes specific for CMV led the ex vivo response.

Sequencing used CD8+ T cells from PBMCs. This clonotype was obtained from a human donor in good health (CMV status not recorded). Some clones in this sample may be carry-over from other donors' samples. This chain joins TRBV5-1 and TRBJ2-2; possibly TRBD1 or TRBD2 for D (5 bases each). The CDR3 region has the DNA TGCGCCAGCAGCTTCCGGGACGTCGACACCGGGGAGCTGTTTTTT. Translated: CASSFRDVDTGELFF.